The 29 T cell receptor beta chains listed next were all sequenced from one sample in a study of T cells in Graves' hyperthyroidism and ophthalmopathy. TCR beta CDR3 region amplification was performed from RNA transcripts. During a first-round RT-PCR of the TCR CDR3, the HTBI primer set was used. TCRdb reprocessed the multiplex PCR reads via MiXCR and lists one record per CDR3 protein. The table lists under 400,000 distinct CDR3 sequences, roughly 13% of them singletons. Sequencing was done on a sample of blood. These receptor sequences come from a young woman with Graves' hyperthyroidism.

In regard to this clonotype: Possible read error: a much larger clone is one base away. The CDR3 DNA is TGTGCCAGCAGCGTGGAACCGGAGGCCGATGAAGCTTTCTTT. It translates to CASSVEPEADEAFF. The rearrangement links TRBV9 to TRBJ1-1; D is unclear. The CDR3 runs to 14 residues. Looked up from germline, CDR1 is SGDLS and CDR2 is YYNGEE. Trimming pared 2 bases from V and 7 bases from J, leaving 15 bases between.

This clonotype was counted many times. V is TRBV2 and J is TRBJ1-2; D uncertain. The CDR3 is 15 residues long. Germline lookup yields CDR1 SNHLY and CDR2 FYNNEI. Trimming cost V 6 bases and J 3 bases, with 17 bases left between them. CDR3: CASRIGFGPYYGYTF. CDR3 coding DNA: TGTGCCAGCAGAATTGGGTTCGGGCCCTACTATGGCTACACCTTC.

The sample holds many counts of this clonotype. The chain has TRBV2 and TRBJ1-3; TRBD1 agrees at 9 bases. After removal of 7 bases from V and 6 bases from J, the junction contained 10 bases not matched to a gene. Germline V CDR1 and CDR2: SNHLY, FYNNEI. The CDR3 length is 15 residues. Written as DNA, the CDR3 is TGTGCCAGCACACTACAGGGGGCGAAGGAAAACACCATATATTTT. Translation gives CASTLQGAKENTIYF.

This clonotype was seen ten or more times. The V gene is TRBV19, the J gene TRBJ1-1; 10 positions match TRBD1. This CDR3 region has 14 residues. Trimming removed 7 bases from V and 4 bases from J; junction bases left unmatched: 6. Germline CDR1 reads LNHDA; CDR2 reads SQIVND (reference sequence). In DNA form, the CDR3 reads TGTGCCAGTACCGGGACAGGGGCGACCACTGAAGCTTTCTTT. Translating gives CASTGTGATTEAFF.

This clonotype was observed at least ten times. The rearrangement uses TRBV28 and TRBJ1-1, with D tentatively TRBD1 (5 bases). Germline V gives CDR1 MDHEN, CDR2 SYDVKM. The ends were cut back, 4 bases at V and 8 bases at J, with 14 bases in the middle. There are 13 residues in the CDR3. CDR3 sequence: CASSSGTGLEAFF. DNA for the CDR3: TGTGCCAGCAGTTCCGGGACGGGCTTGGAAGCTTTCTTT.

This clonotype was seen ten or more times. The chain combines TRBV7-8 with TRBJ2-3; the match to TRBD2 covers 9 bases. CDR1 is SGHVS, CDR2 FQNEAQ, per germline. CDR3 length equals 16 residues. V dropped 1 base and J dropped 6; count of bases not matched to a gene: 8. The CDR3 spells CASSLVSGGIEDTQYF. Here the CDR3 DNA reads TGTGCCAGCAGCTTAGTGAGCGGGGGGATCGAGGATACGCAGTATTTT.

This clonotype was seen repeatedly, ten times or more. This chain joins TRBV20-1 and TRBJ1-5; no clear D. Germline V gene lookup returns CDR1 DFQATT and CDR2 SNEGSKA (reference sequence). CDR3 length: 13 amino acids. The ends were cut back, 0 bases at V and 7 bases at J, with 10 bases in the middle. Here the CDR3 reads CSARERLWQPQHF. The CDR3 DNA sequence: TGCAGTGCTAGAGAAAGGTTGTGGCAGCCCCAGCATTTT.

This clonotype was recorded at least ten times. The CDR3 loop reads CASSPNPDRGETQYF. CDR3 DNA sequence: TGTGCCAGCAGCCCCAACCCCGACAGGGGAGAGACCCAGTACTTC. The genes are TRBV12-3 or TRBV12-4 and TRBJ2-5; TRBD1 matches 8 bases. Unmatched junction bases numbered 10, after V lost 6 bases and J lost 4 bases. This CDR3 is built from 15 residues.

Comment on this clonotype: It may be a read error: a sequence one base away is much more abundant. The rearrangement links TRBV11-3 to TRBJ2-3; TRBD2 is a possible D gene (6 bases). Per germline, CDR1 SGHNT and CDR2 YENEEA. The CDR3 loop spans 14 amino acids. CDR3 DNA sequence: TGTGCCTGCAGCTCTCTAGCGTCATCGGATACGCAGTATTTT. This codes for CACSSLASSDTQYF.

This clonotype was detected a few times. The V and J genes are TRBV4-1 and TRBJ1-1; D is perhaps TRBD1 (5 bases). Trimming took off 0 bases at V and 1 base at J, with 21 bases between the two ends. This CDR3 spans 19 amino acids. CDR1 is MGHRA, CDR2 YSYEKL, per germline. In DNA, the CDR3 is TGCGCCAGCAGCCAAGATCAGGGTCTATCGGGCCTGAGGAACACTGAAGCTTTCTTT. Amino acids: CASSQDQGLSGLRNTEAFF.

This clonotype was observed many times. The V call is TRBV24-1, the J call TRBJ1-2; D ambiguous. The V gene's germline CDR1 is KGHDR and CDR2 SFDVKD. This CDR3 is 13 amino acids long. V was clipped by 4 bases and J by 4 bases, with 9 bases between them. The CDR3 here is CATSDPGVYGYTF. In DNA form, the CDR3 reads TGTGCCACCAGTGACCCCGGGGTCTATGGCTACACCTTC.

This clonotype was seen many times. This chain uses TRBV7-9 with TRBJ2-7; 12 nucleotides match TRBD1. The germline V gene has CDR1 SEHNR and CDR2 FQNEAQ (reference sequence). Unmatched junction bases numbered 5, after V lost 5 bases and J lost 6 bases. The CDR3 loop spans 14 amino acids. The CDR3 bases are TGTGCCAGCAGCACCGGGACAGGGGGCTCCGAGCAGTACTTC. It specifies CASSTGTGGSEQYF. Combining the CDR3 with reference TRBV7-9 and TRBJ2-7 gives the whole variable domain DTGVSQNPRHKITKRGQNVTFRCDPISEHNRLYWYRQTLGQGPEFLTYFQNEAQLEKSRLLSDRFSAERPKGSFSTLEIQRTEQGDSAMYLCASSTGTGGSEQYFGPGTRLTVT.

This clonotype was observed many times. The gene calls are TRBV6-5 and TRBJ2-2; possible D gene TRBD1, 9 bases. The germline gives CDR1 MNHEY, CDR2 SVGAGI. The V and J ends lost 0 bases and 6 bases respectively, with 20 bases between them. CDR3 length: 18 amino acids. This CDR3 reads CASSYSFSGTGFAGELFF. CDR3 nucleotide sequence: TGTGCCAGCAGTTACTCGTTTAGCGGGACAGGGTTCGCCGGGGAGCTGTTTTTT.

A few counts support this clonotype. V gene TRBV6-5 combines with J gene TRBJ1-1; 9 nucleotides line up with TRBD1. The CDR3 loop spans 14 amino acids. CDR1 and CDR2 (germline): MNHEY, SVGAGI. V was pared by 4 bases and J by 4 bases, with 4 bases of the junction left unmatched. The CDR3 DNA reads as TGTGCCAGCAGTTCCGGGACAGGGACCACTGAAGCTTTCTTT. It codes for CASSSGTGTTEAFF.

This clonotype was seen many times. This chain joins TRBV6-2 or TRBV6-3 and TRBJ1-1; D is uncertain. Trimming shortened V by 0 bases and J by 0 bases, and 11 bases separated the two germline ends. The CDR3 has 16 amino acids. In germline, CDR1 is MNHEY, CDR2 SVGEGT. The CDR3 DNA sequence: TGTGCCAGCAGTTACTCTAAGGACGGACTGAACACTGAAGCTTTCTTT. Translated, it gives CASSYSKDGLNTEAFF.

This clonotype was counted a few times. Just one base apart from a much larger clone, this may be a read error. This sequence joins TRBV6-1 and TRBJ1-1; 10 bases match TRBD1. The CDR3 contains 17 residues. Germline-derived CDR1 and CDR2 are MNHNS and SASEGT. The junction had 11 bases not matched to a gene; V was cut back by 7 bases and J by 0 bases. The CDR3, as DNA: TGTGCCAGCATCGAATGGGGACAGGGGCTCATGAACACTGAAGCTTTCTTT. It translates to CASIEWGQGLMNTEAFF.

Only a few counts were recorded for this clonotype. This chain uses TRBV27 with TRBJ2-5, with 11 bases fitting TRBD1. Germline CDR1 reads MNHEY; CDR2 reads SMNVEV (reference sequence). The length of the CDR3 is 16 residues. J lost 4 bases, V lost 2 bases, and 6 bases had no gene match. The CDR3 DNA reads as TGTGCCAGCAGTTTAATCAGGACAGGGGGCTTAGAGACCCAGTACTTC. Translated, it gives CASSLIRTGGLETQYF.

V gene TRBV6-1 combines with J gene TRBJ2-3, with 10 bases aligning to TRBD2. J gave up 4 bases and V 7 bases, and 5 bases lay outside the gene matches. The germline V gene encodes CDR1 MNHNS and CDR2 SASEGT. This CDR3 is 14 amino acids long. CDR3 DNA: TGTGCCAGCACGAAGCGGGAGGGCCCAGATACGCAGTATTTT. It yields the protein CASTKREGPDTQYF.

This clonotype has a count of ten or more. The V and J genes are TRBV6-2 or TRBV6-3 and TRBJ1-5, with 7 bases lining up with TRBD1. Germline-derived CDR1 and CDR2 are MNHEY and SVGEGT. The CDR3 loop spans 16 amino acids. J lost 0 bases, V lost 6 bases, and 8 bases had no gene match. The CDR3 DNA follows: TGTGCCAGCAGCCGCTTGGGACAGACTAGCAATCAGCCCCAGCATTTT. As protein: CASSRLGQTSNQPQHF.

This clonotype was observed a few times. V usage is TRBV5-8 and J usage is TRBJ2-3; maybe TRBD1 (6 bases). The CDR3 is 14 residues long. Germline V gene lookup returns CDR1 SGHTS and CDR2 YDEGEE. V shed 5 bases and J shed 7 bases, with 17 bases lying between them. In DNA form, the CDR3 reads TGTGCCAGCAGTCGCCCGGGAACAGGGAATACGCAGTATTTT. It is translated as CASSRPGTGNTQYF.

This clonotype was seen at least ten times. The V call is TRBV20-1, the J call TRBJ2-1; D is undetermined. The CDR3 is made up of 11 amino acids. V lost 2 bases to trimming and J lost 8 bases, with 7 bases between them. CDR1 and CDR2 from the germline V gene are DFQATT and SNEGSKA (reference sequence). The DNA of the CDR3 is TGCAGTGCTAGACCCTTCGATGAGCAGTTCTTC. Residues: CSARPFDEQFF.

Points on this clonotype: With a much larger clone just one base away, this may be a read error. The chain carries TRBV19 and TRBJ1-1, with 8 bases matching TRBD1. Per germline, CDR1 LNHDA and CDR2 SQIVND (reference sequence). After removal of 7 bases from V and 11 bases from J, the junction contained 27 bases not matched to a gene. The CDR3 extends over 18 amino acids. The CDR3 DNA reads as TGTGCCAGTACGTCTTCCTGGACAGGGACAACAGAGAGGACCGGGGCTTTCTTT. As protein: CASTSSWTGTTERTGAFF.

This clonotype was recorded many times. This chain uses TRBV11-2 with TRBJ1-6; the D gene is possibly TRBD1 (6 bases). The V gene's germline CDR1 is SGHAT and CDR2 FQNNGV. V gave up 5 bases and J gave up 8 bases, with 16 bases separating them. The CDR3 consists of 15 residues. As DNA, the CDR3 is TGTGCCAGCAGCAAAGGGGGTCTTGCCTATTCACCCCTCCACTTT. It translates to CASSKGGLAYSPLHF.

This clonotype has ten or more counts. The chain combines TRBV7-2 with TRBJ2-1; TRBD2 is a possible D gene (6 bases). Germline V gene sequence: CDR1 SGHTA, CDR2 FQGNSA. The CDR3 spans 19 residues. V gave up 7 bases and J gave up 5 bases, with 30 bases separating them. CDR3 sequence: CASTSNPLREVPVHNEQFF. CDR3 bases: TGTGCCAGCACCTCTAATCCCTTGAGGGAGGTCCCCGTCCACAATGAGCAGTTCTTC.

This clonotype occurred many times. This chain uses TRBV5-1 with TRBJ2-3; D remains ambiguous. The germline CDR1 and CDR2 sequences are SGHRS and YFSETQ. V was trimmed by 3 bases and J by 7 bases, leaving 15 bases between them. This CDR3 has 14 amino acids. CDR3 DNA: TGCGCCAGCAGCTCATTGGCTGGCACGAATACGCAGTATTTT. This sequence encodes CASSSLAGTNTQYF.

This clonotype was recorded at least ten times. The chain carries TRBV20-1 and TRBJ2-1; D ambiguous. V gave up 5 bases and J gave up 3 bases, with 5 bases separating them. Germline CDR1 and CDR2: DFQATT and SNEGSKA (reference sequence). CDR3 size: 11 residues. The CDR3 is CSAALYNEQFF. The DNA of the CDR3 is TGCAGTGCTGCCCTCTACAATGAGCAGTTCTTC.

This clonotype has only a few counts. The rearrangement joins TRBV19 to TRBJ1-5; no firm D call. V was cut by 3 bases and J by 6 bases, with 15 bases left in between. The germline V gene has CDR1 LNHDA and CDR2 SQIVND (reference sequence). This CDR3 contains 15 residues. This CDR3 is CASSIPGKMVQPQHF. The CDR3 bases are TGTGCCAGTAGTATCCCGGGGAAAATGGTTCAGCCCCAGCATTTT.

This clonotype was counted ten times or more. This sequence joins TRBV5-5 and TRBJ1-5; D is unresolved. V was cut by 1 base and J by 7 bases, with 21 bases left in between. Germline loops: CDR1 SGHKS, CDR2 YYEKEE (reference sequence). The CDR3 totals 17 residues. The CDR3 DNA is TGTGCCAGCAGCTTGTCCCTTCCCCTGAAAGGAGCGCAGCCCCAGCATTTT. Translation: CASSLSLPLKGAQPQHF.

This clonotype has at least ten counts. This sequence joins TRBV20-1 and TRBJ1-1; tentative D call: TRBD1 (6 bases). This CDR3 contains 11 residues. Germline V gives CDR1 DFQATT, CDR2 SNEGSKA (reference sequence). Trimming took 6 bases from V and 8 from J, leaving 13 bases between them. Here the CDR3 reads CSATTGVEAFF. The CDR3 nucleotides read TGCAGTGCAACGACAGGCGTCGAAGCTTTCTTT.